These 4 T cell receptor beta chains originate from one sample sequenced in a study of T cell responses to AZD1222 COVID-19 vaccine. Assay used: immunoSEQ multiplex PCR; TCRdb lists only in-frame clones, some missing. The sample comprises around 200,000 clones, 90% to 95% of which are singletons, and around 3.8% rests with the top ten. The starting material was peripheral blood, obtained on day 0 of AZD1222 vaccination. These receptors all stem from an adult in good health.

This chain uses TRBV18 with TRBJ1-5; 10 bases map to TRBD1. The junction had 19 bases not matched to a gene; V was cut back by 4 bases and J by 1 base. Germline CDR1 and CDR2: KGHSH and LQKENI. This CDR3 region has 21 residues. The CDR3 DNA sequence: TGTGCCAGCTCACGGACGTCAAACTGGACAGGGGGATGGAGGAGCAATCAGCCCCAGCATTTT. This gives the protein CASSRTSNWTGGWRSNQPQHF.

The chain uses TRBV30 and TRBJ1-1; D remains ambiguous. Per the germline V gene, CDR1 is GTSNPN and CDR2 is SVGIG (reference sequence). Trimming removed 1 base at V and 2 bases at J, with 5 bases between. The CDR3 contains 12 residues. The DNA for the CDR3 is TGTGCCTGGAGTGAGGTTAACACTGAAGCTTTCTTT. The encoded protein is CAWSEVNTEAFF.

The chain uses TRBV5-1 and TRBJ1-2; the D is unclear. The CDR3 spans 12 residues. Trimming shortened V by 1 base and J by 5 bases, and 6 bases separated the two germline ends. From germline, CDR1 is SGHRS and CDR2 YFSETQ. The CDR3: CASSLLGYGYTF. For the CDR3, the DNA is TGCGCCAGCAGCTTGCTAGGGTATGGCTACACCTTC.

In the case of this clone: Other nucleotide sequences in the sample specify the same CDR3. CDR3 in amino acids: CASSGTGDYGYTF. In nucleotides, the CDR3 is TGCGCCAGCAGTGGGACAGGAGACTATGGCTACACCTTC. V and J are TRBV10-2 and TRBJ1-2, with 7 positions matching TRBD1. CDR3 size: 13 residues. Germline CDR1 and CDR2: WSHSY and SAAADI. Losses at the gene ends were 4 bases for V and 3 bases for J; bases not matched to a gene: 2.